Each of the 4 T cell receptor beta chains below was sequenced from the same sample in a study of long-term antiretroviral therapy in people with HIV. Sequencing used immunoSEQ v3.0 at survey level. Method: immunoSEQ multiplex PCR; TCRdb's copy keeps in-frame clones and lacks some. In the table there are 30,000 to 35,000 clones, approximately 75% of which are singletons. This specimen consisted of unsorted PBMCs, obtained 3 years after starting antiretroviral therapy. The receptors here all came from a man aged 50 to 60 with HIV.

The J gene is TRBJ2-4, the V gene TRBV5-1; D unclear. The CDR3 covers 14 residues. Germline V gene data show CDR1 as SGHRS and CDR2 as YFSETQ. The germline V and J ends were trimmed by 0 bases and 1 base, with 5 bases remaining between them. The CDR3 DNA reads TGCGCCAGCAGCTTGGCCGGGGCCAAAAACATTCAGTACTTC. This translates into CASSLAGAKNIQYF.

This clone was seen a handful of times. This chain joins TRBV27 and TRBJ1-2; no clear D. The V end lost 5 bases, the J end lost 4 bases, and 14 bases lay between the germline ends. The CDR3 contains 14 residues. The germline V gene has CDR1 MNHEY and CDR2 SMNVEV (reference sequence). The CDR3 sequence: CASSPGVWGYGYTF. The CDR3 DNA reads TGTGCCAGCAGTCCGGGTGTGTGGGGCTATGGCTACACCTTC.

The chain links TRBV19 to TRBJ1-5, with 7 bases aligning to TRBD1. CDR3 length: 14 amino acids. Germline CDR1 is LNHDA and CDR2 is SQIVND (reference sequence). V dropped 2 bases and J dropped 4; count of bases not matched to a gene: 2. The CDR3 nucleotides read TGTGCCAGTAGTATACAGACAGGGAATCAGCCCCAGCATTTT. This gives the protein CASSIQTGNQPQHF.

V and J are TRBV28 and TRBJ2-3; D is possibly TRBD1 (5 bases). The V gene lost 3 bases and the J gene lost 4 bases, with 14 bases spanning the gap. Germline V gives CDR1 MDHEN, CDR2 SYDVKM. CDR3 size: 15 residues. The CDR3 nucleotides are TGTGCCAGCAGTTTCCAGGGAAGTGGGCCAGATACGCAGTATTTT. This gives the protein CASSFQGSGPDTQYF.